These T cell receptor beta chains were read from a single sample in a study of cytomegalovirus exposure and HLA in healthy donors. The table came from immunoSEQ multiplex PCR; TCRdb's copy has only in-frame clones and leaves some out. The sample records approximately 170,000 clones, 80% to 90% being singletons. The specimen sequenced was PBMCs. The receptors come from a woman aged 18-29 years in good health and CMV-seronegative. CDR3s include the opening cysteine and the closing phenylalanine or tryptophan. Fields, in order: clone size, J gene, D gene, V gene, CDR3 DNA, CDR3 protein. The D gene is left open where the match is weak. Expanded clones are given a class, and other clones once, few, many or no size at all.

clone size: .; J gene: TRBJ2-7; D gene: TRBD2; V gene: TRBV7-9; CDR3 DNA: TGTGCCAGCAGCACCGGGACTAGCGGCACCTACGAGCAGTACTTC; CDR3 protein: CASSTGTSGTYEQYF
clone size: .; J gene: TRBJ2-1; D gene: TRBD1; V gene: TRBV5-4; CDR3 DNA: TGTGCCAGCAGCTTGCGTGGGACAGGGTCCCTTCATGAGCAGTTCTTC; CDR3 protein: CASSLRGTGSLHEQFF
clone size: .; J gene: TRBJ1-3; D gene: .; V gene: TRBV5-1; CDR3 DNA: TGCGCCAGCAGCGATCAACAGGGAAACACCATATATTTT; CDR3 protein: CASSDQQGNTIYF
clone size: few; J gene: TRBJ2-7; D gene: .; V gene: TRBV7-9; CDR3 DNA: TGTGCCAGCAGCAACGGGAGTCAGCAGTACTTC; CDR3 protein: CASSNGSQQYF
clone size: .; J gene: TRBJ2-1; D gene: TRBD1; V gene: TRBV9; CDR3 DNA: TGTGCCAGCAGCCCCCAGGCCGGGACAGGGGGCGGTGAGCAGTTCTTC; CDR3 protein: CASSPQAGTGGGEQFF
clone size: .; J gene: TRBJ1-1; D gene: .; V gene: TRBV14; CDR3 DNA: TGTGCCAGCAGCCAAGATCGGCAGGGTGAAGCTTTCTTT; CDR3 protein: CASSQDRQGEAFF
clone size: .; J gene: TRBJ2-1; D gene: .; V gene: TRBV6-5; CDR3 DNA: TGTGCCAGCAGTTACTCGCGCGACAATGAGCAGTTCTTC; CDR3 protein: CASSYSRDNEQFF
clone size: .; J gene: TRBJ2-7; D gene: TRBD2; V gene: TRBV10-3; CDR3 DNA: TGTGCCATCAGTACCCGCCGGGAGGAGAACGAGCAGTACTTC; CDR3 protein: CAISTRREENEQYF
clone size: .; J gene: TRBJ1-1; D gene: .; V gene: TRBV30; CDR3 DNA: TGTGCCTGGATACACCCGGGACAGAACACTGAAGCTTTCTTT; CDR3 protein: CAWIHPGQNTEAFF
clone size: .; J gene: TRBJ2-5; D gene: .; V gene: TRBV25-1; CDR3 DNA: TGTGCCAGCAGTGCCCTCTTAGAGCAGTACTTC; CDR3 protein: CASSALLEQYF
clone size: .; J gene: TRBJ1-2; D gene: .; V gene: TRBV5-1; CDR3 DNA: TGCGCCAGCAGCTTGTTTGGTGGAGATGGCTACACCTTC; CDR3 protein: CASSLFGGDGYTF
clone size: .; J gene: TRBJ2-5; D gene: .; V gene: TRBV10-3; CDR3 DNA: TGTGCCATCAGTGAATCAGGGGGGATGTTGTCACAAGAGACCCAGTACTTC; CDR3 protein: CAISESGGMLSQETQYF
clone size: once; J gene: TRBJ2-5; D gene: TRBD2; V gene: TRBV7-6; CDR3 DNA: TGTGCCAGCAGCTTAACTAGCGGGTCGAAGTGGAAGGAAGAGACCCAGTACTTC; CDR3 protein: CASSLTSGSKWKEETQYF
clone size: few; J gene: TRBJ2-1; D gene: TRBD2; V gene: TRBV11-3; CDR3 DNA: TGTGCCAGCAGCTACGGGACTAGCGGGACCAGCGATGAGCAGTTCTTC; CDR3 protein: CASSYGTSGTSDEQFF
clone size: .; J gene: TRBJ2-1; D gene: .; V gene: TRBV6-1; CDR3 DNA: TGTGCCAGCAGAGAAAGAGTTGTAGACAAGTACAATGAGCAGTTCTTC; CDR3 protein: CASRERVVDKYNEQFF
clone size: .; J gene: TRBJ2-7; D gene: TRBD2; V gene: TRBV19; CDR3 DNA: TGTGCCAGTAGTATAGTTAGCGGGCCCTCCTACGAGCAGTACTTC; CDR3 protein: CASSIVSGPSYEQYF
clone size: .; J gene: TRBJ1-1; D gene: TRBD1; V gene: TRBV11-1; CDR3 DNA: TGTGCCAGCAGCTTATGGGACAGGGCTGAAGCTTTCTTT; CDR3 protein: CASSLWDRAEAFF
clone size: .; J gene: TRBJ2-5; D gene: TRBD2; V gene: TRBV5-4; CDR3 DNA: TGTGCCAGCAGCCGACTAGCGGGACTGGGGGAGACCCAGTACTTC; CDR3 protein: CASSRLAGLGETQYF
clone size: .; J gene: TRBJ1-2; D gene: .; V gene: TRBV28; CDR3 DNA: TGTGCCAGCAGTTCGGGGATCTATGGCTACACCTTC; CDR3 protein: CASSSGIYGYTF
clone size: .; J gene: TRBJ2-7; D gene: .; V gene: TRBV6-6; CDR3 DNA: TGTGCCAGCAGTTACGGCTTAACCTACGAGCAGTACTTC; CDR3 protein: CASSYGLTYEQYF
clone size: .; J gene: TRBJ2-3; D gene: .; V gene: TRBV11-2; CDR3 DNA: TGTGCCAGCAGCTTTATATTACAGCCTCGCACAGATACGCAGTATTTT; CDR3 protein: CASSFILQPRTDTQYF
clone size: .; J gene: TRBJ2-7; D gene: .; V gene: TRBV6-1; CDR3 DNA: TGTGCCAGCAGTGTAAGACAGAGATACTACGAGCAGTACTTC; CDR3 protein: CASSVRQRYYEQYF
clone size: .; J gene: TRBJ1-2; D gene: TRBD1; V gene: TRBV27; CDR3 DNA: TGTGCCAGCAGTTTCCGCGGACAGGGGTTGCTTGGCTACACCTTC; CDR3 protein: CASSFRGQGLLGYTF
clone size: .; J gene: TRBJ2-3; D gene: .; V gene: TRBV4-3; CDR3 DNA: TGCGCCAGCAGCCAAGATTGGAACGGGGCAGATACGCAGTATTTT; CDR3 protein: CASSQDWNGADTQYF
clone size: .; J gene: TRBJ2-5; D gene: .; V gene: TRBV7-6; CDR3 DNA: TGTGCCAGCAGCTTTAATTCAGGGGAAGAGACCCAGTACTTC; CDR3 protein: CASSFNSGEETQYF
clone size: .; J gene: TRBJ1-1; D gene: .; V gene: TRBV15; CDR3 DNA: TGTGCCACCAGCACCCAGCCGCCCAGGATGGGCACTGAAGCTTTCTTT; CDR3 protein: CATSTQPPRMGTEAFF
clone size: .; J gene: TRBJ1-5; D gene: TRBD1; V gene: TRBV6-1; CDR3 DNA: TGTGCCAGCAGTGAAGCACCGGGACAGGGAACGACCCAGCATTTT; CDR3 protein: CASSEAPGQGTTQHF
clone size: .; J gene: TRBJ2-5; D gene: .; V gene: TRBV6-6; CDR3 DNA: TGTGCCAGCATCTCACAGGATGGCGTTAGGAAGACCCAGTACTTC; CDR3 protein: CASISQDGVRKTQYF
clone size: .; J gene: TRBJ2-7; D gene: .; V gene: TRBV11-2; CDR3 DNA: TGTGCCAGCAGCTTAACGGGGATCCTCGACGAGCAGTACTTC; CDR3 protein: CASSLTGILDEQYF
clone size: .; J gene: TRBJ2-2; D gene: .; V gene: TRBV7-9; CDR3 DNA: TGTGCCAGCAGCAAAAGCACGCGGACCGGGGAGCTGTTTTTT; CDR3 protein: CASSKSTRTGELFF